Following are 9 T cell receptor beta chains from one sample sequenced in a study of blood T cell repertoires in COVID-19. TCRdb's table, derived via immunoSEQ multiplex PCR, lists solely in-frame clones and lacks some. This table holds tens of thousands of clones, around three quarters found once. Sample: peripheral blood. These receptor sequences come from a human donor in a cohort sampled during active COVID-19.

In its sample, this clone was seen many times. The V and J genes are TRBV28 and TRBJ1-5; 9 bases agree with TRBD1. The germline V gene encodes CDR1 MDHEN and CDR2 SYDVKM. J gave up 1 base and V 3 bases, and 7 bases lay outside the gene matches. This CDR3 region has 17 residues. CDR3 sequence reads: CASSFSTGGLSNQPQHF. The CDR3 DNA reads TGTGCCAGCAGTTTCTCAACAGGGGGCTTGAGCAATCAGCCCCAGCATTTT.

This clone was counted many times. The chain recombines TRBV19 with TRBJ2-2; 10 nucleotides agree with TRBD1. The ends lost 9 bases at V and 7 bases at J; junction bases unmatched: 8. Germline V gene sequence: CDR1 LNHDA, CDR2 SQIVND (reference sequence). The CDR3 is made up of 14 amino acids. The CDR3 coding sequence is TGTGCCAGCGGACAGGGGGTTTTTGTCGGGGAGCTGTTTTTT. This gives the protein CASGQGVFVGELFF.

A remark on this clone: This sample includes further DNA sequences coding for the same CDR3. The chain carries TRBV4-3 and TRBJ2-7; 7 nucleotides align to TRBD2. The CDR3 has 18 amino acids. V dropped 1 base and J dropped 2; count of bases not matched to a gene: 14. The V gene's germline CDR1 is LGHNA and CDR2 YSLEER. The CDR3 DNA reads TGCGCCAGCAGCCAAGCTAGACTGGCGGGAGAAATAACCTACGAGCAGTACTTC. Its protein product is CASSQARLAGEITYEQYF.

This clone has a handful of counts. The genes are TRBV6-5 and TRBJ2-7; unclear D gene. V lost 0 bases and J lost 0, with 6 bases in between. This CDR3 is built from 14 residues. The germline V gene has CDR1 MNHEY and CDR2 SVGAGI. The CDR3 DNA is TGTGCCAGCAGTTACTCGCCTAGCTCCTACGAGCAGTACTTC. Residues: CASSYSPSSYEQYF.

The chain has TRBV9 and TRBJ2-2, with 10 positions matching TRBD1. CDR1 and CDR2 (germline): SGDLS, YYNGEE. CDR3 size: 16 residues. With 3 bases clipped from V and 12 bases from J, the junction kept 14 bases outside the gene matches. CDR3 protein: CASSGLTGGQRRKLFF. The CDR3 nucleotides are TGTGCCAGCAGCGGTCTGACAGGGGGCCAGAGAAGGAAGCTGTTTTTT.

This chain links TRBV14 with TRBJ2-1, with TRBD2 matching 9 bases. V dropped 0 bases and J dropped 7; count of bases not matched to a gene: 10. CDR1 and CDR2 from the germline V gene are SGHDN and FVKESK. The CDR3 contains 17 residues. CDR3 loop: CASSQEFGVAGVNEQFF. The CDR3 nucleotides read TGTGCCAGCAGCCAAGAATTTGGGGTAGCGGGAGTTAATGAGCAGTTCTTC.

The rearrangement joins TRBV2 to TRBJ2-7; 8 positions agree with TRBD2. The length of the CDR3 is 13 residues. V shed 6 bases and J 3 bases; nucleotides not matched to a gene: 4. Germline values: CDR1 SNHLY, CDR2 FYNNEI. CDR3 nucleotides: TGTGCCAGCAGCGACAGCGGGGGCTACGAGCAGTACTTC. Translated, it gives CASSDSGGYEQYF. The entire variable domain, with the rest obtained from reference TRBV2 and TRBJ2-7, is as follows: EPEVTQTPSHQVTQMGQEVILRCVPISNHLYFYWYRQILGQKVEFLVSFYNNEISEKSEIFDDQFSVERPDGSNFTLKIRSTKLEDSAMYFCASSDSGGYEQYFGPGTRLTVT.

This chain joins TRBV6-1 and TRBJ2-3, with a possible D match to TRBD2 (5 bases). This CDR3 comprises 15 residues. Per germline, CDR1 MNHNS and CDR2 SASEGT. V was shortened by 2 bases and J by 4 bases, with 13 bases between the two germline ends. CDR3: CASSETGFVADTQYF. In nucleotides, the CDR3 is TGTGCCAGCAGTGAAACGGGGTTCGTTGCAGATACGCAGTATTTT.

This chain uses TRBV9 with TRBJ2-1; 10 positions agree with TRBD2. The germline V gene encodes CDR1 SGDLS and CDR2 YYNGEE. Trimming took 4 bases from V and 5 from J; bases not matched to a gene: 6. The CDR3 has 15 amino acids. CDR3 sequence (DNA): TGTGCCAGCAGCCCCCGGCTAGCGGGAGACAATGAGCAGTTCTTC. Translating it yields CASSPRLAGDNEQFF.